This entry lists 13 T cell receptor beta chains sequenced from one sample in a study of blood T cells in healthy people across ages. Then a second PCR, running roughly 7 to 11 cycles, was carried out with a sample-barcoded 5' primer and a J-beta primer mix. Each CDR3 protein gets one entry after TCRdb re-called the 5' RACE reads with MiXCR. The sample contains some 690,000 distinct CDR3 sequences, 20% to 25% of which appear only once. The sample was blood. These receptor sequences come from a man aged 65 to 85 in good health.

This rearrangement joins TRBV5-1 to TRBJ1-1, with D unclear. The V gene's germline CDR1 is SGHRS and CDR2 YFSETQ. This CDR3 contains 15 residues. Trimming pared 4 bases from V and 0 bases from J, leaving 13 bases between. DNA for the CDR3: TGCGCCAGCAGCCCAAGCCTAAGGTTGAACACTGAAGCTTTCTTT. Its translation: CASSPSLRLNTEAFF.

This clonotype came up a few times. V gene TRBV20-1 combines with J gene TRBJ2-2, with D possibly TRBD1 on 6 matching bases. The CDR3 runs to 17 residues. Germline CDR1 is DFQATT and CDR2 is SNEGSKA (reference sequence). V lost 0 bases to trimming and J lost 2 bases, with 16 bases between them. The CDR3 region is CSARDGTRPVNTGELFF. As DNA, the CDR3 is TGCAGTGCTAGAGATGGGACAAGACCGGTAAACACCGGGGAGCTGTTTTTT.

The V call is TRBV25-1, the J call TRBJ2-5; TRBD2 matches at 9 bases. With V trimmed by 2 bases and J by 5 bases, 3 bases remained unmatched. Looked up from germline, CDR1 is MGHDK and CDR2 is SYGVNS. The CDR3 is 14 residues long. CDR3 sequence: CASSEDLAGETQYF. CDR3 nucleotides: TGTGCCAGCAGTGAAGATCTAGCGGGGGAGACCCAGTACTTC.

V usage is TRBV4-1 and J usage is TRBJ2-5; 9 bases agree with TRBD1. Germline assignment: CDR1 MGHRA and CDR2 YSYEKL. This CDR3 spans 15 amino acids. The trim removed 3 bases at V and 4 bases at J, leaving 6 bases unmatched. The CDR3 loop reads CASSQGTGYGETQYF. The CDR3 nucleotides read TGCGCCAGCAGCCAGGGGACAGGGTATGGAGAGACCCAGTACTTC.

This clonotype was seen just once. The chain combines TRBV12-3 or TRBV12-4 with TRBJ2-5; 9 nucleotides line up with TRBD1. Losses at the gene ends were 5 bases for V and 2 bases for J; bases not matched to a gene: 6. This CDR3 is 15 amino acids long. The CDR3 loop is CASSGTGSTQETQYF. The CDR3 nucleotides are TGTGCCAGCAGTGGGACAGGGTCGACGCAAGAGACCCAGTACTTC.

This rearrangement joins TRBV20-1 to TRBJ2-3; TRBD2 aligns across 8 bases. The CDR3 sequence is 15 residues long. J was trimmed by 1 base and V by 5 bases; bases with no gene match: 8. The V gene's germline CDR1 is DFQATT and CDR2 SNEGSKA (reference sequence). The CDR3 DNA is TGCAGTGCTGAAGATAATAGCGGGGGCACAGATACGCAGTATTTT. Translated: CSAEDNSGGTDTQYF.

The CDR3 sequence: CSARGPNLGGELFF. The CDR3 coding sequence is TGCAGTGCCCGGGGCCCGAACTTGGGCGGGGAGCTGTTTTTT. The chain recombines TRBV20-1 with TRBJ2-2; perhaps D is TRBD1 or TRBD2 (5 bases each). In germline, CDR1 is DFQATT, CDR2 SNEGSKA (reference sequence). CDR3 length: 14 residues. V lost 6 bases, J lost 7 bases, and 18 bases lay in between.

J is TRBJ2-3 and V is TRBV7-9; tentatively, D is TRBD1 (6 bases). This CDR3 contains 15 residues. Germline CDR1 reads SEHNR; CDR2 reads FQNEAQ (reference sequence). Trimming shortened V by 1 base and J by 1 base, and 9 bases separated the two germline ends. CDR3 sequence reads: CASSLDRDRTDTQYF. Here the CDR3 DNA reads TGTGCCAGCAGCTTAGACAGGGACCGCACAGATACGCAGTATTTT.

This clonotype occurred a few times. The chain uses TRBV5-1 and TRBJ1-3; D gene uncertain. Per the germline V gene, CDR1 is SGHRS and CDR2 is YFSETQ. The CDR3 loop spans 16 amino acids. Trimming shortened V by 4 bases and J by 1 base, and 15 bases separated the two germline ends. The CDR3 is CASSLGRGSSGNTIYF. In DNA form, the CDR3 reads TGCGCCAGCAGCCTCGGACGGGGTTCATCTGGAAACACCATATATTTT.

The rearrangement uses TRBV6-6 and TRBJ2-1, with TRBD2 matching 7 bases. Losses at the gene ends were 5 bases for V and 1 base for J; bases not matched to a gene: 8. This CDR3 has 16 residues. Germline CDR1 and CDR2: MNHNY and SVGAGI (reference sequence). As DNA, the CDR3 is TGTGCCAGCAGTGACCGGGACTACCTATCCTACAATGAGCAGTTCTTC. Residues: CASSDRDYLSYNEQFF.

This clonotype was seen more than once but under ten times. The chain joins TRBV7-9 to TRBJ1-2; D not certain. Germline V gives CDR1 SEHNR, CDR2 FQNEAQ (reference sequence). CDR3 length: 14 amino acids. V was pared by 0 bases and J by 6 bases, with 11 bases between. The CDR3 coding sequence is TGTGCCAGCAGCTTAGCCTTGGGCGACAATGGCTACACCTTC. It is translated as CASSLALGDNGYTF.

This clonotype appeared a few times. This chain joins TRBV24-1 and TRBJ2-1; D uncertain. Germline V gene lookup returns CDR1 KGHDR and CDR2 SFDVKD. The length of the CDR3 is 15 residues. V lost 0 bases, J lost 6 bases, and 11 bases lay in between. The CDR3 sequence: CATSDLGAAVNEQFF. The CDR3, as DNA: TGTGCCACCAGTGATTTGGGTGCGGCAGTCAATGAGCAGTTCTTC.

This clonotype was observed a few times. The genes are TRBV28 and TRBJ1-2; D is undetermined. V dropped 5 bases and J dropped 7 bases, with 26 bases sitting between them. CDR1 and CDR2 (germline): MDHEN, SYDVKM. This CDR3 contains 17 residues. In DNA, the CDR3 is TGTGCCAGCAGTCCCCTTGTGAAGCGGCCTCAGTCGTCTGGCTACACCTTC. Its protein product is CASSPLVKRPQSSGYTF.